This T cell receptor beta chain was obtained from a study of vaccination effects on CD4 cells after COVID-19. Produced via immunoSEQ multiplex PCR; TCRdb's table is partial and in-frame only. The profile covers about 31,000 clones, with 55% to 75% appearing a single time and 25% to 30% taken by the ten largest. The ViraFEST assay expanded antigen-specific CD4+ T cells with viral peptide pools before sequencing. Isolating CD4+ T cells followed roughly ten days of culture. With V trimmed by 4 bases and J by 7 bases, 18 bases remained unmatched. Germline V lookup: CDR1 MDHEN, CDR2 SYDVKM. The length of the CDR3 is 19 residues. As for this clone: Its target is not known.

The sample in question was CD4+ T cells from PBMCs cultured with HCoV-229E spike peptides, obtained before COVID-19 vaccination. The chain combines TRBV28 with TRBJ2-3, with TRBD2 identical over 12 bases. This clonotype originated in a human donor who received a COVID-19 vaccine. CDR3 residues: CASSSLGASGGAGKYTQYF. DNA of the CDR3: TGTGCCAGCAGTTCCCTAGGCGCTAGCGGGGGGGCAGGAAAATATACGCAGTATTTT. The full variable domain, completed using reference TRBV28 and TRBJ2-3, is DVKVTQSSRYLVKRTGEKVFLECVQDMDHENMFWYRQDPGLGLRLIYFSYDVKMKEKGDIPEGYSVSREKKERFSLILESASTNQTSMYLCASSSLGASGGAGKYTQYFGPGTRLTVL.